Below, one T cell receptor (beta chain) is given with its context. What antigen it recognizes has not been identified. Qualities for individual bases were not recorded, and no much larger clone is one base off. The collaborating institutions used their own protocols to collect whole blood in K2EDTA tubes. For TCRbeta analysis, collaborator samples were shipped as frozen whole blood, as isolated PBMCs, or as DNA extracted from either sample type. TCRbeta CDR3 regions were amplified from genomic DNA using the immunoSEQ Assay, a bias-controlled multiplex PCR. As for the authors' bioinformatics: Nucleated cell counts per sample were estimated from amplification of reference gene primers within the assay. Sequence reads were collapsed and filtered to measure the absolute abundance of every unique TCRbeta CDR3 rearrangement. Productive Simpson clonality was computed per sample as the square root of Simpson's diversity index over productive rearrangements. This immuneACCESS table, as held by TCRdb, lists in-frame sequences with V and J called but not all clones. Of the missing ones, under half trace to an unresolved V gene in checked studies; the others have no known cause. The D gene and trimming were derived from the DNA, and the V and J assignments and clone size from that table. Here the sample has fewer than 120,000 clones; almost 80% occur a single time. Of the sample, more than 15% is held by the ten largest clones.

A distance of 16 bases separates the germline ends of V and J, which lose 3 bases and 4 bases respectively. Its CDR3 holds 16 amino acids, cysteine through phenylalanine. This entry keeps only the CDR3 DNA: 48 bases, framed from base 1. Reading the germline V gene gives CDR1 MDHEN and CDR2 SYDVKM. The entry originates in a study of blood T cell repertoires in COVID-19 (dated by TCRdb to about 2020). In terms of the full investigation: Samples from collaborators originated in the United States, Italy and Spain and spanned both the acute and convalescent phases of COVID-19. Nearly every sample came with metadata listing a de-identified subject ID, COVID-19 status, age in years and sex. Deeply sampled blood TCRbeta repertoires from subjects exposed to, actively infected with, or recovered from COVID-19 were included in the dataset. Where available, HLA class I and class II types were obtained from metadata supplied by the sample provider rather than from assay-based typing. Samples were obtained from the ongoing ImmuneRACE study (first 160 participants) and from 1,254 subjects provided by 6 global collaborators. The repertoires were made available in a free public database intended to serve as a resource for research on the immune response to SARS-CoV-2. The prospective study material was composed of cDNA or gDNA derived from T cells, B-cell-depleted T cells, or PBMCs. What the work shows at the level of the full study, not this receptor alone: The quantity of clinical and demographic metadata differed by source and by participant and was supplied without curation.

Sequencing was carried out using peripheral blood. The sequence is built from TRBV28 and TRBJ1-5, with the D gene not clear enough to name. The source of this sequence is a woman of 80 years or more with active or convalescent COVID-19. The sequenced DNA is TGTGCCAGCAGTTTCTGGGCTTCGAAGGTGAATCAGCCCCAGCATTTT. This translates into CASSFWASKVNQPQHF.